Listed below are T cell receptor beta chains from one sample, sequenced in a study of CD8 T cells in ankylosing spondylitis. In TCRdb, the 5' RACE reads were re-called with MiXCR into one record per CDR3 protein. This repertoire shows under 300,000 distinct CDR3 sequences, around 10% found once; its top ten account for 6% to 8%. Sequences were obtained from blood, either unsorted or a sorted T cell fraction (not recorded which). These receptors were obtained from a male donor with ankylosing spondylitis or in good health (not recorded which). The CDR3 runs from the conserved cysteine through the conserved F or W. The D gene is left open where the match is weak. Only some rows state a clone size, as once, few, many or a class for expanded clones.

J | size | D | V | DNA | CDR3
TRBJ2-2 | . | . | TRBV7-9 | TGTGCCAGCAGCTTAGTCGCTGGGGATCGGGACACCGGGGAGCTGTTTTTT | CASSLVAGDRDTGELFF
TRBJ2-1 | many | TRBD2 | TRBV20-1 | TGCAGTGCTTCCGGGACTAGCGGGTTCTATGAGCAGTTCTTC | CSASGTSGFYEQFF
TRBJ2-3 | many | . | TRBV28 | TGTGCCAGCAGTTTCTCTTACACAGATACGCAGTATTTT | CASSFSYTDTQYF
TRBJ2-7 | many | TRBD1 | TRBV11-2 | TGTGCCAGCAGCTCCGCCCCGGGACAGGGTTACGAGCAGTACTTC | CASSSAPGQGYEQYF
TRBJ2-2 | many | . | TRBV12-3/TRBV12-4 | TGTGCCAGCAGAAGGGGCTCGAACACCGGGGAGCTGTTTTTT | CASRRGSNTGELFF
TRBJ1-5 | . | . | TRBV7-9 | TGTGCCAGCAGCACGGGGACACTCAATCAGCCCCAGCATTTT | CASSTGTLNQPQHF
TRBJ2-5 | many | TRBD2 | TRBV20-1 | TGCAGTGCTTACCTAACTAGCGGGGAGCAAGAGACCCAGTACTTC | CSAYLTSGEQETQYF
TRBJ1-1 | . | TRBD1 | TRBV7-2 | TGTGCCAGCAGCCCCAAGGACAGGGGAGAAACTGAAGCTTTCTTT | CASSPKDRGETEAFF
TRBJ2-1 | many | . | TRBV12-3/TRBV12-4 | TGTGCCAGCAGTGCGGGCTACAATGAGCAGTTCTTC | CASSAGYNEQFF
TRBJ2-2 | many | TRBD1 | TRBV27 | TGTGCCAGCAGTCCTTCCAGGGACAGGGATCCCGGGGAGCTGTTTTTT | CASSPSRDRDPGELFF
TRBJ1-2 | many | TRBD1 | TRBV9 | TGTGCCAGCAGCTTCGGACAGGGGGCCTTGAACTATGGCTACACCTTC | CASSFGQGALNYGYTF
TRBJ2-2 | many | . | TRBV21-1 | TGTGCCAGCAGCAACAGTCGGGAGACAGAAAACACCGGGGAGCTGTTTTTT | CASSNSRETENTGELFF
TRBJ1-2 | many | . | TRBV7-2 | TGTGCCAGCAGCGCGACGGATACTAACTATGGCTACACCTTC | CASSATDTNYGYTF
TRBJ1-5 | many | TRBD1 | TRBV12-3/TRBV12-4 | TGTGCCAGCAGCAGCACCAGGGACAGCCCGGCGCCCCAGCATTTT | CASSSTRDSPAPQHF
TRBJ2-3 | many | . | TRBV7-3 | TGTGCCAGCAGCTGGGGGGGGGGCATGAATACGCAGTATTTT | CASSWGGGMNTQYF
TRBJ2-1 | once | . | TRBV5-5 | TGTGCCAGCAGCTCTCAGCTCAACAATGAGCAGTTCTTC | CASSSQLNNEQFF
TRBJ1-4 | many | . | TRBV20-1 | TGCAGTGCCACGTGGAATGAAAAACTGTTTTTT | CSATWNEKLFF
TRBJ2-3 | many | . | TRBV12-3/TRBV12-4 | TGTGCCAGCAGGACGACTGAAGCGGGCACAGATACGCAGTATTTT | CASRTTEAGTDTQYF
TRBJ1-2 | many | TRBD1 | TRBV12-3/TRBV12-4 | TGTGCCAGCAGTGGACAGGACCGTCCCTATGGCTACACCTTC | CASSGQDRPYGYTF
TRBJ1-1 | few | . | TRBV11-1 | TGTGCCAGCAGCACGGGACCGCGGAGCACTGAAGCTTTCTTT | CASSTGPRSTEAFF
TRBJ2-1 | . | TRBD1 | TRBV28 | TGTGCCAGCAGTCCCCATTCGACAGGGGCAAATGAGCAGTTCTTC | CASSPHSTGANEQFF
TRBJ2-5 | . | . | TRBV5-1 | TGCGCCAGCAGCCCCGGACAGACCCTGCCCCAAGAGACCCAGTACTTC | CASSPGQTLPQETQYF
TRBJ2-1 | many | . | TRBV29-1 | TGCAGCGTGGGACGGGGCCGAGGCAATGAGCAGTTCTTC | CSVGRGRGNEQFF